Shown below are 22 T cell receptor beta chains from a single sample sequenced in a study of blood T cell repertoires in COVID-19. Clones were read by immunoSEQ multiplex PCR, and TCRdb kept only the in-frame ones, dropping some. This sample has 45,000 or so clones; roughly 90% occur once, and the top ten carry roughly an eighth. Sequenced: peripheral blood. The receptors stem from a human donor in a cohort sampled during active COVID-19.

V gene TRBV18 combines with J gene TRBJ2-1, with D perhaps matching TRBD2 (6 bases). CDR1 is KGHSH and CDR2 is LQKENI in the germline V gene. Trimming cost V 0 bases and J 7 bases, with 7 bases left between them. This CDR3 has 13 amino acids. CDR3 DNA: TGTGCCAGCTCACCACCGGAGGGTAATGAGCAGTTCTTC. Translating it yields CASSPPEGNEQFF. The complete variable domain, with remaining parts taken from reference TRBV18 and TRBJ2-1, reads NAGVMQNPRHLVRRRGQEARLRCSPMKGHSHVYWYRQLPEEGLKFMVYLQKENIIDESGMPKERFSAEFPKEGPSILRIQQVVRGDSAAYFCASSPPEGNEQFFGPGTRLTVL.

This chain connects TRBV19 to TRBJ1-5; D gene unclear. With 4 bases removed from V and 6 bases from J, the gap between germline ends came to 7 bases. CDR1 LNHDA and CDR2 SQIVND come from the germline V gene (reference sequence). This CDR3 spans 12 amino acids. The CDR3 is CASSTLSQPQHF. CDR3 bases: TGTGCCAGTAGTACCCTTTCTCAGCCCCAGCATTTT.

The chain links TRBV6-2 or TRBV6-3 to TRBJ1-2; D perhaps matches TRBD1 (6 bases). Germline V gene data show CDR1 as MNHEY and CDR2 as SVGEGT. With 4 bases removed from V and 7 bases from J, the gap between germline ends came to 16 bases. This CDR3 comprises 14 residues. CDR3 protein: CASSSRQGSGGYTF. The CDR3 nucleotides are TGTGCCAGCAGTTCACGCCAGGGGAGTGGTGGCTACACCTTC.

V is TRBV7-3 and J is TRBJ1-1, with 7 positions matching TRBD1. CDR3 length: 15 amino acids. CDR1 and CDR2 from the germline V gene are SGHTA and FQGTGA. The J segment lost 0 bases and the V segment lost 4 bases, leaving 5 bases of the junction unmatched. Written as DNA, the CDR3 is TGTGCCAGCAGCTCGGGACAGACTCTGAACACTGAAGCTTTCTTT. It translates to CASSSGQTLNTEAFF.

The rearrangement joins TRBV7-6 to TRBJ2-1, with D possibly being TRBD2 (5 bases). Looked up from germline, CDR1 is SGHVS and CDR2 is FNYEAQ. The CDR3 spans 16 residues. V dropped 1 base and J dropped 4 bases, with 14 bases sitting between them. The CDR3 protein is CASSLVASGVYNEQFF. The CDR3, as DNA: TGTGCCAGCAGCTTAGTTGCCAGCGGCGTGTACAATGAGCAGTTCTTC.

V usage is TRBV12-5 and J usage is TRBJ1-2; D possibly corresponds to TRBD1 (6 bases). The ends were cut back, 5 bases at V and 0 bases at J, with 13 bases in the middle. Germline V lookup: CDR1 LGHNT, CDR2 FRNRAP. This CDR3 comprises 15 residues. The CDR3 loop reads CASGHPDRPNYGYTF. The CDR3 nucleotides are TGTGCTAGTGGTCACCCAGACAGGCCTAACTATGGCTACACCTTC. The whole variable domain, filled in from reference TRBV12-5 and TRBJ1-2, reads DARVTQTPRHKVTEMGQEVTMRCQPILGHNTVFWYRQTMMQGLELLAYFRNRAPLDDSGMPKDRFSAEMPDATLATLKIQPSEPRDSAVYFCASGHPDRPNYGYTFGSGTRLTVV.

CDR3 residues: CASSVDAMARGISPLHF. CDR3 DNA: TGTGCCAGCAGCGTAGATGCCATGGCCAGGGGGATTTCACCCCTCCACTTT. The chain is built from TRBV9 and TRBJ1-6; 7 bases map to TRBD1. Germline V gives CDR1 SGDLS, CDR2 YYNGEE. The CDR3 runs 17 residues. Losses at the gene ends were 0 bases for V and 9 bases for J; bases not matched to a gene: 12.

With respect to this clone: Other DNA sequences from this sample encode an identical CDR3 as well. The chain carries TRBV14 and TRBJ1-2; D perhaps matches TRBD1 (5 bases). This CDR3 has 13 amino acids. V was clipped by 1 base and J by 11 bases, with 14 bases between them. CDR1 is SGHDN and CDR2 is FVKESK in the germline V gene. The CDR3 sequence: CASSQGGGSGYTF. DNA for the CDR3: TGTGCCAGCAGCCAAGGGGGGGGGTCGGGATACACCTTC.

The V and J genes are TRBV7-8 and TRBJ1-2; TRBD1 matches at 7 bases. The CDR3 has 15 residues. Germline V gene data show CDR1 as SGHVS and CDR2 as FQNEAQ. V shed 3 bases, J shed 8 bases, and the junction held 12 bases outside the gene matches. The CDR3 DNA sequence: TGTGCCAGCAGCTTCCCCGGGGGTCTACAGGGGGGCTACACCTTC. It translates to CASSFPGGLQGGYTF.

The genes are TRBV6-2 or TRBV6-3 and TRBJ2-7; TRBD2 aligns across 7 bases. Trimming took 0 bases from V and 5 from J; bases not matched to a gene: 7. Germline CDR1 reads MNHEY; CDR2 reads SVGEGT. This CDR3 is 15 amino acids long. For the CDR3, the DNA is TGTGCCAGCAGTTACTCGGGGGGGATTCTCGACGAGCAGTACTTC. Protein product: CASSYSGGILDEQYF.

The chain recombines TRBV25-1 with TRBJ1-2; possibly TRBD1 for D (6 bases). CDR1 is MGHDK, CDR2 SYGVNS, per germline. The V gene lost 7 bases and the J gene lost 6 bases, with 12 bases spanning the gap. This CDR3 region has 12 residues. The CDR3 sequence: CASMTRGNGYTF. The CDR3 coding sequence is TGTGCCAGCATGACCAGGGGAAATGGCTACACCTTC.

The CDR3 is CASKRTGNEKLFF. CDR3 DNA: TGTGCCAGCAAGCGGACAGGGAATGAAAAACTGTTTTTT. The gene calls are TRBV4-2 and TRBJ1-4; 8 bases fit TRBD1. This CDR3 is built from 13 residues. V lost 7 bases, J lost 5 bases, and 3 bases stayed unmatched. The V gene's germline CDR1 is LGHNA and CDR2 YNFKEQ.

DNA of the CDR3: TGCGCCAGCATCCCGGACGGGGATACGTCCTACGAGCAGTACTTC. Translated: CASIPDGDTSYEQYF. This chain joins TRBV10-2 and TRBJ2-7; D perhaps matches TRBD2 (5 bases). CDR3 length equals 15 residues. Germline lookup yields CDR1 WSHSY and CDR2 SAAADI. The V end was cut by 7 bases, the J end by 1 base, with 17 bases between.

This sequence joins TRBV7-9 and TRBJ1-2; the D gene is possibly TRBD1 (6 bases). Trimming shortened V by 1 base and J by 4 bases, and 13 bases separated the two germline ends. The germline V gene encodes CDR1 SEHNR and CDR2 FQNEAQ (reference sequence). This CDR3 has 15 amino acids. The DNA of the CDR3 is TGTGCCAGCAGCTTAGACGGACAAGGGGGCTATGGCTACACCTTC. Residues: CASSLDGQGGYGYTF.

This clone appeared a few times. The genes are TRBV6-5 and TRBJ1-2, with 8 bases matching TRBD1. After removal of 7 bases from V and 5 bases from J, the junction contained 12 bases not matched to a gene. Germline CDR1 MNHEY, CDR2 SVGAGI. This CDR3 contains 15 residues. Written as DNA, the CDR3 is TGTGCCAGCAAGGGCGACAGGGGCGCGAGGTATGGCTACACCTTC. Protein sequence: CASKGDRGARYGYTF.

The rearrangement links TRBV19 to TRBJ2-1, with a possible D match to TRBD2 (6 bases). The CDR3 runs 14 residues. Germline loops: CDR1 LNHDA, CDR2 SQIVND (reference sequence). Between the trimmed V and J ends, which lost 7 bases and 0 bases, there was a span of 10 bases. The CDR3 DNA reads as TGTGCCAGTATGGGCGGGGCCTCCTACAATGAGCAGTTCTTC. It specifies CASMGGASYNEQFF.

The CDR3: CATSVAINQPQHF. As DNA, the CDR3 is TGTGCCACCTCGGTCGCCATCAATCAGCCCCAGCATTTT. The rearrangement joins TRBV19 to TRBJ1-5; D is unclear. The CDR3 consists of 13 residues. V gave up 10 bases and J gave up 3 bases, with 13 bases separating them. Germline V lookup: CDR1 LNHDA, CDR2 SQIVND (reference sequence).

The chain links TRBV18 to TRBJ1-1; D gene unclear. Trimming removed 2 bases at V and 3 bases at J, with 7 bases between. Germline V gene sequence: CDR1 KGHSH, CDR2 LQKENI. The CDR3 length is 13 residues. The CDR3 region is CASSPGIDTEAFF. DNA of the CDR3: TGTGCCAGCTCACCAGGCATCGACACTGAAGCTTTCTTT.

The chain links TRBV27 to TRBJ1-1, with 7 nucleotides matching TRBD1. This CDR3 is built from 16 residues. V shed 5 bases and J 0 bases; nucleotides not matched to a gene: 9. The germline CDR1 and CDR2 sequences are MNHEY and SMNVEV (reference sequence). The CDR3, as DNA: TGTGCCAGCAGTCCCCGACAGGGCAGACTGAACACTGAAGCTTTCTTT. Amino acids: CASSPRQGRLNTEAFF.

The rearrangement links TRBV9 to TRBJ1-1; D remains ambiguous. Trimming took 5 bases from V and 0 from J, leaving 14 bases between them. The CDR3 sequence is 15 residues long. Germline-derived CDR1 and CDR2 are SGDLS and YYNGEE. The CDR3: CASSPSGNLNTEAFF. The CDR3 DNA reads as TGTGCCAGCAGTCCCTCCGGGAATCTGAACACTGAAGCTTTCTTT.

The rearrangement uses TRBV7-2 and TRBJ2-5; 10 nucleotides agree with TRBD1. V was pared by 5 bases and J by 4 bases, with 7 bases of the junction left unmatched. CDR1 and CDR2 (germline): SGHTA, FQGNSA. CDR3 size: 15 residues. The CDR3 nucleotides are TGTGCCAGCAGCCAACGACAGGGGGCAGGAGAGACCCAGTACTTC. It codes for CASSQRQGAGETQYF. Full variable domain (outside the CDR3, taken from reference TRBV7-2 and TRBJ2-5): GAGVSQSPSNKVTEKGKDVELRCDPISGHTALYWYRQSLGQGLEFLIYFQGNSAPDKSGLPSDRFSAERTGGSVSTLTIQRTQQEDSAVYLCASSQRQGAGETQYFGPGTRLLVL.

This chain uses TRBV6-2 or TRBV6-3 with TRBJ1-2; D may be TRBD1 (6 bases). The germline V gene encodes CDR1 MNHEY and CDR2 SVGEGT. Trimming cost V 6 bases and J 6 bases, with 26 bases left between them. There are 17 residues in the CDR3. The CDR3 DNA is TGTGCCAGCAGCCGCCCAACTAGACAGGCGGACCTACATGGCTACACCTTC. Its translation is CASSRPTRQADLHGYTF.